Each of the 9 T cell receptor beta chains below was sequenced from the same sample in a study of blood T cell repertoires in COVID-19. TCRdb's copy holds only in-frame clones and misses some; the assay was immunoSEQ multiplex PCR. The data show roughly 210,000 clones, approximately 80% seen once. The material sequenced was peripheral blood. These receptors were collected from a woman aged 80 or over with COVID-19, enrolled during active disease.

The chain is built from TRBV5-1 and TRBJ1-4; D call uncertain. Trimming took 0 bases from V and 0 from J, leaving 6 bases between them. From germline, CDR1 is SGHRS and CDR2 YFSETQ. The CDR3 runs to 15 residues. The CDR3 reads CASSLGGATNEKLFF. The CDR3, as DNA: TGCGCCAGCAGCTTGGGCGGCGCAACTAATGAAAAACTGTTTTTT.

CDR3 in amino acids: CASSLYRGMNTEAFF. CDR3 in DNA: TGCGCCAGCAGCCTGTACAGGGGCATGAACACTGAAGCTTTCTTT. The chain employs TRBV5-1 and TRBJ1-1; 7 bases align to TRBD1. This CDR3 comprises 15 residues. CDR1 SGHRS and CDR2 YFSETQ come from the germline V gene. With 4 bases clipped from V and 0 bases from J, the junction kept 6 bases outside the gene matches.

This rearrangement joins TRBV7-2 to TRBJ2-1; perhaps TRBD2 as D (6 bases). This CDR3 spans 11 amino acids. Germline V gives CDR1 SGHTA, CDR2 FQGNSA. V was cut by 1 base and J by 13 bases, with 8 bases left in between. The CDR3 here is CASSLGRGQFF. CDR3 coding DNA: TGTGCCAGCAGCTTAGGGCGGGGTCAGTTCTTC.

The chain uses TRBV7-9 and TRBJ2-7, with D perhaps TRBD1 (5 bases). V was pared by 1 base and J by 2 bases, with 9 bases between. Germline V lookup: CDR1 SEHNR, CDR2 FQNEAQ (reference sequence). The CDR3 extends over 14 amino acids. CDR3 DNA: TGTGCCAGCAGCTTAGGGAGACAGACCTACGAGCAGTACTTC. It yields the protein CASSLGRQTYEQYF.

J is TRBJ1-2 and V is TRBV28, with 10 bases fitting TRBD1. V was pared by 6 bases and J by 8 bases, with 9 bases of the junction left unmatched. CDR1 is MDHEN, CDR2 SYDVKM, per germline. This CDR3 contains 14 residues. The CDR3 here is CASRTTGQGVGYTF. The CDR3 DNA reads as TGTGCCAGCAGAACCACTGGACAGGGGGTAGGCTACACCTTC.

The genes are TRBV2 and TRBJ2-7, with D uncertain. Trimming took 3 bases from V and 3 from J, leaving 6 bases between them. Per the germline V gene, CDR1 is SNHLY and CDR2 is FYNNEI. CDR3 length: 12 amino acids. The CDR3 DNA is TGTGCCAGCAGTGACGATAGCTACGAGCAGTACTTC. This gives the protein CASSDDSYEQYF.

This clone appeared a single time. This chain links TRBV18 with TRBJ1-1; D is unclear. Germline CDR1 reads KGHSH; CDR2 reads LQKENI. V dropped 1 base and J dropped 0 bases, with 6 bases sitting between them. The CDR3 covers 14 residues. DNA for the CDR3: TGTGCCAGCTCACCACAGGGAGTGAACACTGAAGCTTTCTTT. It encodes CASSPQGVNTEAFF.

This clone was recorded a few times. The rearrangement links TRBV3-1 (or the pseudogene TRBV3-2) to TRBJ2-1; D is unresolved. The CDR3 has 13 residues. Per the germline V gene, CDR1 is LGHDT and CDR2 is YNNKEL (reference sequence). V lost 1 base to trimming and J lost 2 bases, with 3 bases between them. The CDR3 loop is CASSQAAYNEQFF. The CDR3, as DNA: TGTGCCAGCAGCCAAGCCGCCTACAATGAGCAGTTCTTC.

This chain joins TRBV10-3 and TRBJ2-3, with 8 positions matching TRBD1. V was pared by 7 bases and J by 1 base, with 10 bases of the junction left unmatched. This CDR3 is built from 16 residues. Germline CDR1 reads ENHRY; CDR2 reads SYGVKD. The CDR3 DNA reads as TGTGCCATCACTGATCTGAAGGACAGGGGCACAGATACGCAGTATTTT. Protein sequence: CAITDLKDRGTDTQYF.